Presented here are 14 T cell receptor beta chains from one specimen sequenced in a study of tumor-infiltrating lymphocytes in primary liver carcinoma. DNA and RNA were both co-extracted from roughly 18-30 mg of bulk tissue that had not been sorted. Synthesis of TCR beta cDNA was carried out from approximately 0.55 ug total RNA with a constant-region primer. Sequencing libraries for TCR beta derived from three nested multiplex PCR rounds that used slightly modified ARM-PCR. A C-beta reverse primer and TRBV1-TRBV30 forward primers served in each of the first two PCR rounds, at about 10 cycles apiece. One entry per CDR3 protein results from TCRdb running MiXCR on the multiplex PCR reads. Of 45,000 to 55,000 distinct CDR3 sequences in the sample, approximately 70% were seen once. Sequenced material: liver tumor tissue from sampling region 5. The subset here: tumor region T5, tumor centre. These receptors were collected from a man in his forties or fifties with primary liver carcinoma and hepatitis B virus infection.

The table lists this clonotype with many counts. V gene TRBV29-1 combines with J gene TRBJ2-2; 8 positions match TRBD1. The trim removed 7 bases at V and 1 base at J, leaving 8 bases unmatched. The CDR3 contains 15 residues. Looked up from germline, CDR1 is SQVTM and CDR2 is ANQGSEA. The chain's CDR3 is CSAKGGQVNTGELFF. The CDR3, as DNA: TGCAGCGCCAAAGGGGGACAGGTGAACACCGGGGAGCTGTTTTTT.

The chain uses TRBV11-3 and TRBJ1-1, with 7 bases identical to TRBD1. V lost 11 bases, J lost 5 bases, and 11 bases stayed unmatched. The length of the CDR3 is 13 residues. Germline CDR1 is SGHNT and CDR2 is YENEEA. The CDR3 region is CACSLSGGTEAFF. CDR3 bases: TGTGCCTGTAGCTTATCAGGGGGGACTGAAGCTTTCTTT.

The genes are TRBV10-3 and TRBJ1-1, with 7 positions matching TRBD1. Germline trimming cut 11 bases from V and 7 bases from J; bases unmatched to any gene: 13. The CDR3 has 13 amino acids. Germline values: CDR1 ENHRY, CDR2 SYGVKD. In DNA, the CDR3 is TGTGCCGCAGGGGGGGTGCAGTGCCATGAAGCTTTCTTT. It specifies CAAGGVQCHEAFF.

At least ten counts were recorded for this clonotype. As DNA, the CDR3 is TGTGCTAGTGGTCCCCCCGGACTAGCGGGTTACAATGAGCAGTTCTTC. It yields the protein CASGPPGLAGYNEQFF. The chain combines TRBV12-5 with TRBJ2-1; the match to TRBD2 covers 11 bases. This CDR3 comprises 16 residues. Germline values: CDR1 LGHNT, CDR2 FRNRAP. J was trimmed by 4 bases and V by 5 bases; bases with no gene match: 7.

This chain connects TRBV28 to TRBJ2-3; D assignment may be TRBD1 or TRBD2 (6 bases each). Germline CDR1 reads MDHEN; CDR2 reads SYDVKM. There are 14 residues in the CDR3. V was shortened by 3 bases and J by 11 bases, with 18 bases between the two germline ends. The CDR3 DNA reads TGTGCCAGCAGTTTTGGGCAGGGGACTTATGGGCAGTATTTT. Protein: CASSFGQGTYGQYF.

This chain uses TRBV5-1 with TRBJ2-1, with 9 bases that match TRBD2. CDR1 SGHRS and CDR2 YFSETQ come from the germline V gene. This CDR3 comprises 16 residues. The J segment lost 0 bases and the V segment lost 2 bases, leaving 3 bases of the junction unmatched. In nucleotides, the CDR3 is TGCGCCAGCAGCTTCCTTAGCGGGAGCTCCTACAATGAGCAGTTCTTC. Translation: CASSFLSGSSYNEQFF. Drawing the rest from reference TRBV5-1 and TRBJ2-1, the complete variable domain is KAGVTQTPRYLIKTRGQQVTLSCSPISGHRSVSWYQQTPGQGLQFLFEYFSETQRNKGNFPGRFSGRQFSNSRSEMNVSTLELGDSALYLCASSFLSGSSYNEQFFGPGTRLTVL.

Points on this clonotype: At one end the junction does not follow the germline gene, possibly because of a read error. The chain uses TRBV6-1 and TRBJ2-3; 8 nucleotides line up with TRBD2. CDR1 is MNHNS and CDR2 is SASEGT in the germline V gene. This CDR3 region has 18 residues. The CDR3 DNA reads TGTGTCAGCAGTAAACCAGCTAGCGGGCCATATAGCACAGATACGCAGTATTTT. Its protein product is CVSSKPASGPYSTDTQYF.

A remark on this clonotype: A junction end diverges from the germline sequence, so it may reflect a read error. The chain is built from TRBV6-5 and TRBJ2-1, with no clear D. Looked up from germline, CDR1 is MNHEY and CDR2 is SVGAGI. The CDR3 is 15 amino acids. The CDR3 loop is CASSPDSYSSNEQSF. The CDR3 DNA reads as TGTGCCAGCAGTCCTGACTCTTACTCCTCCAATGAGCAGTCCTTC.

There are many counts of this clonotype. The chain is built from TRBV6-5 and TRBJ2-2; a possible D gene is TRBD2 (5 bases). This CDR3 comprises 14 residues. The ends were cut back, 4 bases at V and 7 bases at J, with 13 bases in the middle. The germline gives CDR1 MNHEY, CDR2 SVGAGI. The CDR3 DNA sequence: TGTGCCAGCAGTTTAGGTGGAGGAAGCGGGGAGCTGTTTTTT. As protein: CASSLGGGSGELFF.

Of note for this clonotype: At one boundary the junction diverges from the germline segment, which might be a read error. The V gene is TRBV7-9, the J gene TRBJ2-1; the D gene is possibly TRBD1 (6 bases). This CDR3 contains 16 residues. Germline V gives CDR1 SEHNR, CDR2 FQNEAQ (reference sequence). CDR3 amino acids: CASSLGGWGHTNEQFF. CDR3 in DNA: TGTGCCAGTAGCTTAGGAGGCTGGGGGCATACCAATGAGCAGTTCTTC.

The chain couples TRBV6-5 to TRBJ1-3; D gene ambiguous. Germline assignment: CDR1 MNHEY and CDR2 SVGAGI. The CDR3 sequence is 14 residues long. V was clipped by 9 bases and J by 0 bases, with 12 bases between them. This chain's CDR3 is CARGMHISGNTIYF. The CDR3 DNA reads as TGTGCCAGGGGCATGCATATCTCTGGAAACACCATATATTTT.

A note on this clonotype: The CDR3 carries no conserved terminal phenylalanine or tryptophan, so it likely arises from a read error. The chain joins TRBV6-5 to TRBJ2-1; TRBD2 agrees at 9 bases. CDR3 length equals 16 residues. J was trimmed by 5 bases and V by 5 bases; bases with no gene match: 10. Germline V CDR1 and CDR2: MNHEY, SVGAGI. The CDR3 spells CASSPNSGRNDNEQFL. In nucleotides, the CDR3 is TGTGCCAGCAGTCCTAATAGCGGGAGAAATGACAATGAGCAGTTCTTA.

Regarding this clonotype: A much larger clone sits a single nucleotide away, making a read error possible. This chain connects TRBV5-1 to TRBJ2-5, with unresolved D. CDR1 is SGHRS, CDR2 YFSETQ, per germline. This CDR3 is built from 13 residues. V lost 5 bases, J lost 4 bases, and 12 bases lay in between. CDR3 sequence (DNA): TGCGCCAGCAGTTTCCGTGGAACAGAGACCCAGTACTTC. This gives the protein CASSFRGTETQYF.

The sample holds one count of this clonotype. Since a much larger clone is just one base distant, this may be a read error. The chain combines TRBV28 with TRBJ2-1, with D unresolved. CDR1 and CDR2 (germline): MDHEN, SYDVKM. This CDR3 is 15 amino acids long. Here the CDR3 DNA reads TGTGTCAGCAGTACCGAGTCCTTCTCCTACAATGAGCAGTTCTTC. The encoded protein is CVSSTESFSYNEQFF. The whole variable domain, remainder taken from reference TRBV28 and TRBJ2-1, is DVKVTQSSRYLVKRTGEKVFLECVQDMDHENMFWYRQDPGLGLRLIYFSYDVKMKEKGDIPEGYSVSREKKERFSLILESASTNQTSMYLCVSSTESFSYNEQFFGPGTRLTVL.